This TCR beta chain was sequenced for a study of blood T cell repertoires in COVID-19 (dated by TCRdb to about 2020). Regarding the complete study: Collaborator samples came from the United States, Italy and Spain and covered acute and convalescent phases of COVID-19. The prospective study material was composed of cDNA or gDNA derived from T cells, B-cell-depleted T cells, or PBMCs. Deeply sampled blood TCRbeta repertoires from subjects exposed to, actively infected with, or recovered from COVID-19 were included in the dataset. A freely available public database, intended as a resource for researchers studying the immune response to SARS-CoV-2, is where the repertoires were released. Samples came from the ongoing ImmuneRACE study (first 160 participants) plus 1,254 subjects from 6 global collaborators. A de-identified subject ID, COVID-19 status, age in years and sex were almost always included in the sample metadata. Where HLA class I and class II types were available, the types were taken from metadata supplied by the sample provider, not from assay-based typing. Beyond this particular receptor, the publication reports: The quantity of clinical and demographic metadata differed by source and by participant and was supplied without curation.

To note about this clone: Its antigen is still unknown. No base-level quality is on record; no much larger clone is a single base apart.

Whole blood was collected in K2EDTA tubes by collaborating institutions according to the institutions' own protocols. For TCRbeta analysis, collaborators shipped samples as frozen whole blood, isolated PBMCs, or DNA extracted from either of those sample types. Taken from the germline V gene (reference sequence), the CDR1 and CDR2 loops are PRHDT and FYEKMQ. Reading from cysteine to phenylalanine, the CDR3 counts 14 amino acids. CDR3 DNA is the only sequence kept; it has 42 bases, read in frame from the first base. V has 4 bases trimmed and J has 2 bases trimmed; junction bases matching no gene number 4. The immunoSEQ Assay, a bias-controlled multiplex PCR, was used to amplify TCRbeta CDR3 regions from genomic DNA. For the original study's pipeline: Within the assay, amplification of reference gene primers was used to estimate how many nucleated cells each sample contained. To quantify the absolute abundance of each unique TCRbeta CDR3 rearrangement, sequence reads were collapsed and filtered. For each sample, productive Simpson clonality was calculated as the square root of Simpson's diversity index across productive rearrangements. Drawn from immuneACCESS, this table holds only the in-frame rearrangements with V and J called that TCRdb kept. Clones are partly lost; checked studies trace under half to an unresolved V gene and leave the rest unexplained. V and J calls and clone size are copied from that table; D and trimming were computed from the DNA. The sample table lists 140,000 to 150,000 clones, roughly 84% of them with a count of one. Around 4.8% of the sample is in the top ten clones.

Recombination connected TRBV13 to TRBJ1-2, and TRBD1 aligns with 7 junction nucleotides. Sequences were obtained from peripheral blood. The sequence was obtained from a human donor in a cohort sampled during active COVID-19. The bases are TGTGCCAGCAGCTCGACAGGGAGGAACTATGGCTACACCTTC. Its protein product is CASSSTGRNYGYTF.